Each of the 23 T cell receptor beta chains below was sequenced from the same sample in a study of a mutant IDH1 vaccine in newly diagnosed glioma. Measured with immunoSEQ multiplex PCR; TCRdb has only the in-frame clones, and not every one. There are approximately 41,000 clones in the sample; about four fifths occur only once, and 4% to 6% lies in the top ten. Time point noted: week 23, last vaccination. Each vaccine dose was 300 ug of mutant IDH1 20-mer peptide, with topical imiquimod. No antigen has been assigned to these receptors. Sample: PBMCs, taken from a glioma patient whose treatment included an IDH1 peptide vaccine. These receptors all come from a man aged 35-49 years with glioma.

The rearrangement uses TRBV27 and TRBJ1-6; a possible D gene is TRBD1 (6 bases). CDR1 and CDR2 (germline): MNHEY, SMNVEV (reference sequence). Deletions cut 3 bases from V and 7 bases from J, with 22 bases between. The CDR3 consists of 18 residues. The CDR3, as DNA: TGTGCCAGCAGTTTGAATTTGGCCAGGGGACGTTTCAATTCACCCCTCCACTTT. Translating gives CASSLNLARGRFNSPLHF.

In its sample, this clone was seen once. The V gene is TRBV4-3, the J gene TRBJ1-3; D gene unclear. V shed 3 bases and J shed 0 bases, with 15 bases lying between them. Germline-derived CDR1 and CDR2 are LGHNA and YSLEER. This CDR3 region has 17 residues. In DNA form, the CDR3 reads TGCGCCAGCAGCCACGATACGGTCTCCAACTCTGGAAACACCATATATTTT. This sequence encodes CASSHDTVSNSGNTIYF.

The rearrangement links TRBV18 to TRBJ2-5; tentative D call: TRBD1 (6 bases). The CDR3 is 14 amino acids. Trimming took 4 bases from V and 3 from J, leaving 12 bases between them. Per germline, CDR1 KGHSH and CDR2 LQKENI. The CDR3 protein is CASSLFRDKETQYF. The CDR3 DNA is TGTGCCAGCTCACTCTTCCGGGACAAAGAGACCCAGTACTTC. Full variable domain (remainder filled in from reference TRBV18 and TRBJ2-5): NAGVMQNPRHLVRRRGQEARLRCSPMKGHSHVYWYRQLPEEGLKFMVYLQKENIIDESGMPKERFSAEFPKEGPSILRIQQVVRGDSAAYFCASSLFRDKETQYFGPGTRLLVL.

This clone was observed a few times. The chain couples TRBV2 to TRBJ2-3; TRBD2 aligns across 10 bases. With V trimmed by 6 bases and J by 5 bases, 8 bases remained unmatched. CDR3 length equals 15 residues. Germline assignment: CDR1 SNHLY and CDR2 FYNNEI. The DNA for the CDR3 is TGTGCCAGCAGCCAAGCGGGAGGGCCGGTAGATACGCAGTATTTT. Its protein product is CASSQAGGPVDTQYF.

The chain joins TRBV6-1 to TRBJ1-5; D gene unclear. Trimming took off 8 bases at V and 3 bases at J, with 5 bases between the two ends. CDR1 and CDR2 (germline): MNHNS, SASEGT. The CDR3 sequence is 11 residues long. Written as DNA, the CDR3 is TGTGCCAGCGGTTACAATCAGCCCCAGCATTTT. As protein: CASGYNQPQHF.

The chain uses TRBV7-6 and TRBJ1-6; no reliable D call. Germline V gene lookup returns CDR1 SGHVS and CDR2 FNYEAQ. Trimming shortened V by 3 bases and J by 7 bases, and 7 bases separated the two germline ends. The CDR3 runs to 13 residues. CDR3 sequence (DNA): TGTGCCAGCAGCTTCAGCCCAAATTCACCCCTCCACTTT. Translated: CASSFSPNSPLHF.

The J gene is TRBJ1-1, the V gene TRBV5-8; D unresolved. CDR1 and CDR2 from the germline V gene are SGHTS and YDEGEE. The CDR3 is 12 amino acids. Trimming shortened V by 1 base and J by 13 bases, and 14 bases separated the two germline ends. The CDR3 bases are TGTGCCAGCAGCTTGTGGGTCCCCGCGGTTTTCTTT. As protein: CASSLWVPAVFF.

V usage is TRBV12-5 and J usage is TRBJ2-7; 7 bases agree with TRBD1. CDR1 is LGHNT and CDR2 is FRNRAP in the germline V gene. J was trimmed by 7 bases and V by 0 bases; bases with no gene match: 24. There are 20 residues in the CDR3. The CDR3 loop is CASGLVPYFQGQFSSGEQYF. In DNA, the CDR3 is TGTGCTAGTGGTTTGGTACCCTATTTCCAGGGACAGTTCTCTTCGGGGGAGCAGTACTTC.

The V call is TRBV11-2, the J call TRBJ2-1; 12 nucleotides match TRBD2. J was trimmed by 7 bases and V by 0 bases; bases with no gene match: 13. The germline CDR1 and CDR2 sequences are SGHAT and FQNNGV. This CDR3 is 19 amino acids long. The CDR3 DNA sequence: TGTGCCAGCAGCTTAGAGCTATGGACTAGCGGGAACTCGGGGAATGAGCAGTTCTTC. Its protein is CASSLELWTSGNSGNEQFF.

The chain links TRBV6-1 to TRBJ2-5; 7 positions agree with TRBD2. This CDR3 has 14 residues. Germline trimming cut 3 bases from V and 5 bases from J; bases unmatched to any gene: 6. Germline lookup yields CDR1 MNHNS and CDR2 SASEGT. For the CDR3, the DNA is TGTGCCAGCAGTGAGGGAGGGGCGAGGGAGACCCAGTACTTC. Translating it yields CASSEGGARETQYF.

The CDR3 loop is CASSSLTHRTNTGELFF. CDR3 DNA sequence: TGTGCCAGCAGCTCCCTTACTCACAGGACGAACACCGGGGAGCTGTTTTTT. The V and J genes are TRBV11-2 and TRBJ2-2; D is perhaps TRBD1 (5 bases). Germline assignment: CDR1 SGHAT and CDR2 FQNNGV. The length of the CDR3 is 17 residues. V was pared by 4 bases and J by 0 bases, with 15 bases between.

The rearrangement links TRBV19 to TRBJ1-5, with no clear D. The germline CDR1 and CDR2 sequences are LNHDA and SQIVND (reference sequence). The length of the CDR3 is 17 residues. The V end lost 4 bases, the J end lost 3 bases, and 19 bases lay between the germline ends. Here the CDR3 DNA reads TGTGCCAGTAGTACACCCCGAGGAGATACCTACAATCAGCCCCAGCATTTT. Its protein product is CASSTPRGDTYNQPQHF.

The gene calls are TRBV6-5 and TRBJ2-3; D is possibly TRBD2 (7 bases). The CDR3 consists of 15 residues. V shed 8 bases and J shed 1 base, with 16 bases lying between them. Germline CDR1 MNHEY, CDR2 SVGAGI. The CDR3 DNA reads TGTGCCAGCCAACGGGGGGCATCGGGCACAGATACGCAGTATTTT. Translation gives CASQRGASGTDTQYF.

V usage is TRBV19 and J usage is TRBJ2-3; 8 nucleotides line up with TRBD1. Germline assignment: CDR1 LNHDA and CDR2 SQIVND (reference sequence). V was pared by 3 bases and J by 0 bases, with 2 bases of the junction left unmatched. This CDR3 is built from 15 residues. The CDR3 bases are TGTGCCAGTAGTATCGACAGGGGCAGCACAGATACGCAGTATTTT. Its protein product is CASSIDRGSTDTQYF.

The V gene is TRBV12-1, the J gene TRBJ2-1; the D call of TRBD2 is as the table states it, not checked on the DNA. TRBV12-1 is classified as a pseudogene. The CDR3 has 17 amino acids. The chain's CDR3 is CASSFAHCEPLHNEQFF. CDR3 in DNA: TGTGCCAGCAGCTTTGCGCATTGTGAGCCCCTTCACAATGAGCAGTTCTTC.

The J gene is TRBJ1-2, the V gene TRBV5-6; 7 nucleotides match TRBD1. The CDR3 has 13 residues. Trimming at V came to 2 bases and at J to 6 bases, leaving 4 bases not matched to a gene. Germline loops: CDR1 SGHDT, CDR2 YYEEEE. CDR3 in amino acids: CASSFRQGDGYTF. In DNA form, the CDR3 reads TGTGCCAGCAGCTTCAGACAGGGAGATGGCTACACCTTC.

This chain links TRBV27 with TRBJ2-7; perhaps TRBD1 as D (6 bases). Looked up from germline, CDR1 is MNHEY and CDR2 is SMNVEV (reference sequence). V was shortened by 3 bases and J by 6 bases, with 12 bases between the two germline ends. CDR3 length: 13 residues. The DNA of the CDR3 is TGTGCCAGCAGTTTCGTCCAGGGGTCCGAGCAGTACTTC. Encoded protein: CASSFVQGSEQYF.

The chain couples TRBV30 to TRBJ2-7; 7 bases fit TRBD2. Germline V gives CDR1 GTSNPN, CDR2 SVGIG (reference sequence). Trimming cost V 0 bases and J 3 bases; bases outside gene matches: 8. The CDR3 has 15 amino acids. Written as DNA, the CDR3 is TGTGCCTGGAGTGTAGCGGGGCCGTTAAGCTACGAGCAGTACTTC. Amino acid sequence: CAWSVAGPLSYEQYF.

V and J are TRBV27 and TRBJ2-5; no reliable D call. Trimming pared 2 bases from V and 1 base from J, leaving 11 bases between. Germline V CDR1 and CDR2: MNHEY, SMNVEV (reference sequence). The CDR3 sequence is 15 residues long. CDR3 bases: TGTGCCAGCAGTTTAAGCCGGATTACCCAAGAGACCCAGTACTTC. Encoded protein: CASSLSRITQETQYF.

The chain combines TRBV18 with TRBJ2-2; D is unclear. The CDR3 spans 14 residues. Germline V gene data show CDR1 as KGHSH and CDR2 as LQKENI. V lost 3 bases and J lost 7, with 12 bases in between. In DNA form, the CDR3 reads TGTGCCAGCTCACCGGTTACCAGAGGCGGGGAGCTGTTTTTT. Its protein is CASSPVTRGGELFF.

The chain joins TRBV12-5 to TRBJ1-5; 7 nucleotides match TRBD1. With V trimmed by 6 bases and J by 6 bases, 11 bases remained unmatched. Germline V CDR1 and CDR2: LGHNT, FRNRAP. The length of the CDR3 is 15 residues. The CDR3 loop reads CASGKPGQAGQPQHF. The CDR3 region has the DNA TGTGCTAGTGGGAAACCCGGACAGGCGGGTCAGCCCCAGCATTTT.

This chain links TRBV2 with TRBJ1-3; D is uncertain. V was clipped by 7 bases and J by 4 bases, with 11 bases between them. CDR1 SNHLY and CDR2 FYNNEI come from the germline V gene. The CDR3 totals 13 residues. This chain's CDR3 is CASTGEGGNTIYF. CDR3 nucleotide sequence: TGTGCCAGCACCGGGGAAGGGGGAAACACCATATATTTT.

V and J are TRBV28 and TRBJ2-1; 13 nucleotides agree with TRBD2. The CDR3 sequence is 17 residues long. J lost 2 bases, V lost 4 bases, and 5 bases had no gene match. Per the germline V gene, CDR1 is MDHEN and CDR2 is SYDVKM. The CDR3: CASSSPGLAGAYNEQFF. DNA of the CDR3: TGTGCCAGCAGTTCACCAGGACTAGCGGGAGCCTACAATGAGCAGTTCTTC.